This entry lists 26 T cell receptor beta chains sequenced from one sample in a study of STAT3 mutations in large granular lymphocyte leukemia. Repertoires were generated with immunoSEQ multiplex PCR, while TCRdb's copy carries only in-frame clones and drops some. The sample yields thousands of clones, around 42% seen once. Whole-study results and caveats: At least one immunodominant TCR beta clonotype appeared in every T-cell large granular lymphocyte leukemia patient.

The antigens these receptors bind are not known. The sequencing sample was made of peripheral blood mononuclear cells. The receptor set was obtained from a man aged 60 to 75 with T-cell large granular lymphocyte leukemia. Some clones in this sample may be carry-over from other donors' samples.

In its sample, this clone was seen a few times. This sequence joins TRBV11-3 and TRBJ1-5; D unresolved. The CDR3 has 13 amino acids. Germline V gene sequence: CDR1 SGHNT, CDR2 YENEEA. Trimming stripped 0 bases from V and 3 bases from J, with 3 bases between. CDR3 bases: TGTGCCAGCAGCTTAGAAGTCAATCAGCCCCAGCATTTT. It encodes CASSLEVNQPQHF.

V gene TRBV5-4 combines with J gene TRBJ2-3, with 12 positions matching TRBD2. The CDR3 is made up of 16 amino acids. V lost 5 bases, J lost 3 bases, and 7 bases stayed unmatched. Germline CDR1 SGHNT, CDR2 YYREEE (reference sequence). The CDR3 region is CASSPSGGAWTDTQYF. For the CDR3, the DNA is TGTGCCAGCAGTCCTAGCGGGGGGGCTTGGACAGATACGCAGTATTTT.

V and J are TRBV5-4 and TRBJ2-7; 8 nucleotides align to TRBD2. J was trimmed by 2 bases and V by 4 bases; bases with no gene match: 8. The CDR3 has 15 residues. Germline V gene lookup returns CDR1 SGHNT and CDR2 YYREEE (reference sequence). The CDR3 region has the DNA TGTGCCAGCAGCCTAGGGGCGGGGGGAACCTACGAGCAGTACTTC. This translates into CASSLGAGGTYEQYF.

This clone has only a few counts. The chain links TRBV29-1 to TRBJ1-2; possibly TRBD1 for D (5 bases). The germline V gene encodes CDR1 SQVTM and CDR2 ANQGSEA. CDR3 length: 12 amino acids. Trimming pared 3 bases from V and 7 bases from J, leaving 12 bases between. CDR3: CSVDPGTGGYTF. As DNA, the CDR3 is TGCAGCGTTGATCCGGGGACTGGTGGCTACACCTTC.

The sample holds a few counts of this clone. J is TRBJ2-5 and V is TRBV19; TRBD2 might be the D (6 bases). With 3 bases removed from V and 7 bases from J, the gap between germline ends came to 6 bases. In germline, CDR1 is LNHDA, CDR2 SQIVND (reference sequence). This CDR3 contains 11 residues. CDR3 in amino acids: CASSIGGTQYF. The CDR3 DNA reads as TGTGCCAGTAGTATCGGGGGGACCCAGTACTTC.

The chain links TRBV18 to TRBJ2-1; D is unclear. Germline V gene data show CDR1 as KGHSH and CDR2 as LQKENI. CDR3 length equals 13 residues. Between the trimmed V and J ends, which lost 6 bases and 2 bases, there was a span of 8 bases. The CDR3 nucleotides read TGTGCCAGCTCCTTAGGGCCCTACAATGAGCAGTTCTTC. Translated, it gives CASSLGPYNEQFF.

This clone has just a few counts. The rearrangement joins TRBV7-8 to TRBJ1-5; D is ambiguous. This CDR3 contains 13 residues. V lost 1 base, J lost 7 bases, and 8 bases lay in between. Germline CDR1 reads SGHVS; CDR2 reads FQNEAQ. CDR3 DNA sequence: TGTGCCAGCAGCTTAGATAATGGCCAGCCCCAGCATTTT. It translates to CASSLDNGQPQHF.

The chain uses TRBV5-1 and TRBJ1-2; D not certain. V was shortened by 0 bases and J by 7 bases, with 10 bases between the two germline ends. Germline V CDR1 and CDR2: SGHRS, YFSETQ. The CDR3 is 13 amino acids. CDR3 bases: TGCGCCAGCAGCTTGGCCGACGGATCTGGCTACACCTTC. This encodes CASSLADGSGYTF. Full variable domain (missing parts from reference TRBV5-1 and TRBJ1-2): KAGVTQTPRYLIKTRGQQVTLSCSPISGHRSVSWYQQTPGQGLQFLFEYFSETQRNKGNFPGRFSGRQFSNSRSEMNVSTLELGDSALYLCASSLADGSGYTFGSGTRLTVV.

The CDR3: CASGLLSVGGYEQFF. As DNA, the CDR3 is TGTGCTAGTGGCCTCCTGTCCGTGGGAGGGTATGAGCAGTTCTTC. V is TRBV12-5 and J is TRBJ2-1; TRBD2 agrees at 7 bases. This CDR3 is built from 15 residues. V trimming: 6 bases; J trimming: 8 bases; junction bases outside the gene matches: 13. CDR1 and CDR2 (germline): LGHNT, FRNRAP.

The V and J genes are TRBV5-1 and TRBJ1-2; no firm D call. With 0 bases removed from V and 3 bases from J, the gap between germline ends came to 12 bases. This CDR3 is built from 15 residues. Germline CDR1 is SGHRS and CDR2 is YFSETQ. CDR3 sequence: CASSLVGSGDYGYTF. In DNA, the CDR3 is TGCGCCAGCAGCTTGGTTGGGTCAGGAGACTATGGCTACACCTTC. Based on the CDR3 plus reference TRBV5-1 and TRBJ1-2, the full variable domain is KAGVTQTPRYLIKTRGQQVTLSCSPISGHRSVSWYQQTPGQGLQFLFEYFSETQRNKGNFPGRFSGRQFSNSRSEMNVSTLELGDSALYLCASSLVGSGDYGYTFGSGTRLTVV.

This chain uses TRBV2 with TRBJ1-2; D perhaps matches TRBD1 (6 bases). CDR1 is SNHLY and CDR2 is FYNNEI in the germline V gene. Trimming left V 6 bases short and J 6 bases short, with 11 bases between. This CDR3 is 12 amino acids long. The CDR3: CASRNRDNGYTF. The DNA of the CDR3 is TGTGCCAGCAGAAACAGGGACAATGGCTACACCTTC.

This clone turned up a few times. The chain is built from TRBV5-4 and TRBJ1-2; maybe TRBD1 (6 bases). Germline CDR1 reads SGHNT; CDR2 reads YYREEE (reference sequence). Trimming removed 4 bases at V and 8 bases at J, with 15 bases between. The CDR3 is made up of 13 amino acids. DNA for the CDR3: TGTGCCAGCAGCAGGGGGGGGTTGCGGGGCTACACCTTC. It codes for CASSRGGLRGYTF. The full variable domain, in which reference TRBV5-4 and TRBJ1-2 provide the parts outside the CDR3, is ETGVTQSPTHLIKTRGQQVTLRCSSQSGHNTVSWYQQALGQGPQFIFQYYREEENGRGNFPPRFSGLQFPNYSSELNVNALELDDSALYLCASSRGGLRGYTFGSGTRLTVV.

This chain links TRBV5-1 with TRBJ1-5, with D possibly TRBD1 on 6 matching bases. CDR3 length: 15 amino acids. Trimming left V 5 bases short and J 0 bases short, with 12 bases between. Germline CDR1 is SGHRS and CDR2 is YFSETQ. CDR3 in DNA: TGCGCCAGCAGTCCGACAGGACATAGCAATCAGCCCCAGCATTTT. This encodes CASSPTGHSNQPQHF.

J is TRBJ2-7 and V is TRBV5-1, with no clear D. CDR1 and CDR2 (germline): SGHRS, YFSETQ. V lost 0 bases and J 0 bases, leaving 7 bases between the germline ends. The CDR3 length is 14 residues. CDR3 region: CASSLGDSSYEQYV. CDR3 in DNA: TGCGCCAGCAGCTTGGGGGATAGCTCCTACGAGCAGTACGTC.

This sequence joins TRBV5-4 and TRBJ1-1; 9 positions match TRBD1. Trimming at V came to 4 bases and at J to 2 bases, leaving 6 bases not matched to a gene. CDR1 is SGHNT and CDR2 is YYREEE in the germline V gene (reference sequence). CDR3 length: 15 amino acids. The chain's CDR3 is CASSPRQGVNTEAFF. The CDR3 coding sequence is TGTGCCAGCAGCCCGCGACAGGGGGTAAACACTGAAGCTTTCTTT.

The CDR3 DNA reads as TGCGCCAGCAGCGGATCCTATGGCTACACCTTC. Translating it yields CASSGSYGYTF. The V gene is TRBV5-1, the J gene TRBJ1-2; no clear D gene. The CDR3 is made up of 11 amino acids. The germline CDR1 and CDR2 sequences are SGHRS and YFSETQ. Between the trimmed V and J ends, which lost 4 bases and 4 bases, there was a span of 5 bases.

The gene calls are TRBV27 and TRBJ1-2; the match to TRBD1 covers 7 bases. Germline CDR1 and CDR2: MNHEY and SMNVEV (reference sequence). CDR3 length: 12 amino acids. Unmatched junction bases numbered 5, after V lost 5 bases and J lost 8 bases. CDR3 sequence reads: CASSLTGKGYTF. The CDR3 region has the DNA TGTGCCAGCAGTCTGACAGGGAAGGGCTACACCTTC.

V and J are TRBV5-4 and TRBJ1-1; D is unclear. The V gene lost 5 bases and the J gene lost 5 bases, with 13 bases spanning the gap. This CDR3 contains 13 residues. CDR1 SGHNT and CDR2 YYREEE come from the germline V gene (reference sequence). CDR3 DNA sequence: TGTGCCAGCAGTGGACCGCGTCTTACTGAAGCTTTCTTT. This sequence encodes CASSGPRLTEAFF.

This clone showed up just a few times. V gene TRBV5-1 combines with J gene TRBJ2-3; no reliable D call. The CDR3 consists of 16 residues. Trimming removed 4 bases from V and 0 bases from J, with 15 bases in between. Germline CDR1 is SGHRS and CDR2 is YFSETQ. The CDR3 here is CASSPYTSPSTDTQYF. In DNA form, the CDR3 reads TGCGCCAGCAGCCCTTACACAAGTCCCAGCACAGATACGCAGTATTTT. Based on the CDR3 plus reference TRBV5-1 and TRBJ2-3, the full variable domain is KAGVTQTPRYLIKTRGQQVTLSCSPISGHRSVSWYQQTPGQGLQFLFEYFSETQRNKGNFPGRFSGRQFSNSRSEMNVSTLELGDSALYLCASSPYTSPSTDTQYFGPGTRLTVL.

The rearrangement joins TRBV5-1 to TRBJ2-3; D might be TRBD1 (6 bases). This CDR3 contains 15 residues. With 1 base removed from V and 0 bases from J, the gap between germline ends came to 9 bases. CDR1 is SGHRS, CDR2 YFSETQ, per germline. The CDR3 here is CASSLWGQSTDTQYF. The CDR3 DNA follows: TGCGCCAGCAGCTTGTGGGGACAAAGCACAGATACGCAGTATTTT.

The chain recombines TRBV9 with TRBJ2-2; 11 bases are a match to TRBD2. Germline values: CDR1 SGDLS, CDR2 YYNGEE. This CDR3 is built from 16 residues. The V and J ends lost 0 bases and 6 bases, in that order; junction bases with no gene match: 4. Here the CDR3 reads CASSVDSGRAAGELFF. The CDR3 DNA follows: TGTGCCAGCAGCGTAGATAGCGGGAGGGCCGCCGGGGAGCTGTTTTTT.

This clone was seen more than once but under ten times. V gene TRBV18 combines with J gene TRBJ2-7, with 12 bases aligning to TRBD1. Germline-derived CDR1 and CDR2 are KGHSH and LQKENI. There are 15 residues in the CDR3. V lost 3 bases to trimming and J lost 2 bases; unmatched junction nucleotides: 2. The CDR3 region has the DNA TGTGCCAGCTCACCGGGGACAGGGGGCGCCTACGAGCAGTACTTC. Protein product: CASSPGTGGAYEQYF.

V and J are TRBV7-9 and TRBJ1-1; TRBD1 might be the D (6 bases). The germline V gene has CDR1 SEHNR and CDR2 FQNEAQ (reference sequence). V was clipped by 5 bases and J by 2 bases, with 9 bases between them. The CDR3 is made up of 13 amino acids. This chain's CDR3 is CASSPGANTEAFF. Written as DNA, the CDR3 is TGTGCCAGCAGCCCGGGGGCCAACACTGAAGCTTTCTTT.

The chain uses TRBV30 and TRBJ2-5; D possibly corresponds to TRBD1 (6 bases). The CDR3 sequence is 12 residues long. Germline V gene data show CDR1 as GTSNPN and CDR2 as SVGIG (reference sequence). Trimming stripped 3 bases from V and 5 bases from J, with 10 bases between. In nucleotides, the CDR3 is TGTGCCTGGAGAAACAGGGCGGAGACCCAGTACTTC. Encoded protein: CAWRNRAETQYF.

The chain carries TRBV30 and TRBJ1-2, with D unclear. The CDR3 sequence is 11 residues long. Germline V gene lookup returns CDR1 GTSNPN and CDR2 SVGIG (reference sequence). Trimming removed 5 bases at V and 5 bases at J, with 9 bases between. CDR3: CAWGGPYGYTF. The CDR3 DNA sequence: TGTGCCTGGGGTGGGCCATATGGCTACACCTTC. Supplemented by reference TRBV30 and TRBJ1-2, the full variable domain reads SQTIHQWPATLVQPVGSPLSLECTVEGTSNPNLYWYRQAAGRGLQLLFYSVGIGQISSEVPQNLSASRPQDRQFILSSKKLLLSDSGFYLCAWGGPYGYTFGSGTRLTVV.

The chain uses TRBV29-1 and TRBJ1-1; D gene uncertain. Germline V lookup: CDR1 SQVTM, CDR2 ANQGSEA. The length of the CDR3 is 11 residues. Trimming removed 7 bases at V and 9 bases at J, with 15 bases between. CDR3 loop: CSAEGNGKAFF. The CDR3 DNA sequence: TGCAGCGCCGAAGGGAACGGGAAAGCTTTCTTT.